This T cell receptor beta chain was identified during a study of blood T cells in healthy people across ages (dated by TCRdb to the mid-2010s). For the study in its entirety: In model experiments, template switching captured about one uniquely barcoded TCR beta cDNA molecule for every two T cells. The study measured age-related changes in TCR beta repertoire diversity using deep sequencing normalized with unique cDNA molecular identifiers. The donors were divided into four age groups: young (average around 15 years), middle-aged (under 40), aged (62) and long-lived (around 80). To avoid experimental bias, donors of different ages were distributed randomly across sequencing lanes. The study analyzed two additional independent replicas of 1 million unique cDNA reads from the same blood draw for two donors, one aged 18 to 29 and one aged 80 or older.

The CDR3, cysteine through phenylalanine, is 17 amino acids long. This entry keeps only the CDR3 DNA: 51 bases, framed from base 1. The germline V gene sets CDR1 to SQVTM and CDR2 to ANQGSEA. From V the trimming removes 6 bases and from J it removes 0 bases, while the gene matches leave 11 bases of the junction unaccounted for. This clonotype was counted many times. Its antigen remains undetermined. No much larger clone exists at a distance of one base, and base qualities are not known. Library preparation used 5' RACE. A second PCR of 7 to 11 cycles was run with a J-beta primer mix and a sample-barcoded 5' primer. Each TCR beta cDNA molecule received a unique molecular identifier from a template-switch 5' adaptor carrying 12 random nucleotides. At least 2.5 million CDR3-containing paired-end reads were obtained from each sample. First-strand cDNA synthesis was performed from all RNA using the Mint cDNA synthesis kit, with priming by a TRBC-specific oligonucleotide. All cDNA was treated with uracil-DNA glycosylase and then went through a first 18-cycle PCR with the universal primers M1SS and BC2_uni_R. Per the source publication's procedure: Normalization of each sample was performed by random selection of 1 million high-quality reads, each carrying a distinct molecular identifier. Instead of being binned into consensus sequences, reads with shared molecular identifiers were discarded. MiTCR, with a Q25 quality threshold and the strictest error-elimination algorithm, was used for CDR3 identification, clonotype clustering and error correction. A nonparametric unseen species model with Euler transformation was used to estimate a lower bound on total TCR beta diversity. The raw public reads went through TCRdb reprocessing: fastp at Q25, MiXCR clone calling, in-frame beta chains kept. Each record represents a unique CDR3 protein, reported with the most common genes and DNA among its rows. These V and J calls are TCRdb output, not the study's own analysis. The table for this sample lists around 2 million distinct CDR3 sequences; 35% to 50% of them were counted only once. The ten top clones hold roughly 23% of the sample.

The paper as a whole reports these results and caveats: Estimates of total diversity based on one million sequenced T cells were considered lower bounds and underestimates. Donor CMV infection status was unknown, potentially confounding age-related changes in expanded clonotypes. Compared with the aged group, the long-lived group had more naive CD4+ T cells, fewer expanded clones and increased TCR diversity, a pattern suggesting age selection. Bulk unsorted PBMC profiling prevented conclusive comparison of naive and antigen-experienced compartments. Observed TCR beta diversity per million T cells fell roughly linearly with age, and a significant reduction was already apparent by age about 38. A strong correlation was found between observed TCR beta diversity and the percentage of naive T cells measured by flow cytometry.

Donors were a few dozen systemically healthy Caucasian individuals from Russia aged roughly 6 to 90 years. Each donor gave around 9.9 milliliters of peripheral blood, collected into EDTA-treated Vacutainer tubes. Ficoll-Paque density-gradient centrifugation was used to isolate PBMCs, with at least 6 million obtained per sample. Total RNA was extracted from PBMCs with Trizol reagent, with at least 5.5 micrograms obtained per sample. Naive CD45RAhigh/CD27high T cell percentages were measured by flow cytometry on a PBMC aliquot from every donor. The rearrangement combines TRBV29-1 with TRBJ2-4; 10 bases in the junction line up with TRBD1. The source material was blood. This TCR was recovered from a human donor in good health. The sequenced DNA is TGCAGCGTGCCGGGACAGGGGTCTTTATTAGCCAAAAACATTCAGTACTTC. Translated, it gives CSVPGQGSLLAKNIQYF.